This note documents a single T cell receptor beta chain sequence. Its antigen is undetermined. This specimen comes from a study of a mutant IDH1 vaccine in newly diagnosed glioma. The overall study: Across weeks 1, 3, 5, 7, 11, 15, 19 and 23, patients received a vaccination each time, eight in all. Patients received vaccination from 4-6 weeks after radiotherapy alone, or with temozolomide cycles. Former treatment meant radiotherapy, temozolomide, or both; the majority had gotten both. Points from the study as a whole: There were vaccine-induced immune responses in roughly 92% of the patients.

Indicated time point: week 5, during vaccination. A single vaccine dose contained 300 ug of mutant IDH1 20-mer peptide, and topical imiquimod was used with it. Trimming removed 7 bases from V and 3 bases from J; junction bases left unmatched: 3. The CDR3 sequence is 13 residues long. Germline V gene sequence: CDR1 SNHLY, CDR2 FYNNEI. Only in-frame clones appear in the TCRdb table, and some are missing; sequencing was by immunoSEQ multiplex PCR. The table lists over 55,000 clones, 80% to 90% of them singletons. Sequencing was performed on PBMCs, taken from a glioma patient whose treatment included an IDH1 peptide vaccine. This sequence joins TRBV2 and TRBJ1-5; 7 bases map to TRBD1. The clonotype was recovered from a woman aged 40-49 years with glioma. The CDR3 region has the DNA TGTGCCAGCAAAGGACAGGTCAATCAGCCCCAGCATTTT. Its protein product is CASKGQVNQPQHF. The full variable domain, completed using reference TRBV2 and TRBJ1-5, is EPEVTQTPSHQVTQMGQEVILRCVPISNHLYFYWYRQILGQKVEFLVSFYNNEISEKSEIFDDQFSVERPDGSNFTLKIRSTKLEDSAMYFCASKGQVNQPQHFGDGTRLSIL.